Each of the 24 T cell receptor beta chains below was sequenced from the same sample in a study of Ad26.COV2.S vaccination and SARS-CoV-2 variants. Measured with immunoSEQ multiplex PCR; TCRdb has only the in-frame clones, and not every one. The table includes 400,000 to 500,000 clones, 85% to 90% detected once. The treatment here: around 19 received Ad26.COV2.S at low or high dose, single or two shots; about five received placebo; per-sample allocation not given. Material that was analyzed had been drawn on day 63 after the first vaccine or placebo injection. The sample in question was peripheral blood, obtained in a trial of Ad26.COV2.S vaccine versus placebo. These TCRs come from a person aged 18-65 years who received the Ad26.COV2.S COVID-19 vaccine or a placebo.

The rearrangement links TRBV4-3 to TRBJ2-3; 7 nucleotides match TRBD1. Looked up from germline, CDR1 is LGHNA and CDR2 is YSLEER. The CDR3 runs to 17 residues. The V gene end was trimmed by 2 bases and the J gene end by 0 bases; junction bases not matched to a gene: 8. In nucleotides, the CDR3 is TGCGCCAGCAGCCAATCCGCCGGGACAGTTAGCACAGATACGCAGTATTTT. It translates to CASSQSAGTVSTDTQYF.

The chain has TRBV29-1 and TRBJ1-2; D remains ambiguous. V was clipped by 2 bases and J by 8 bases, with 18 bases between them. The CDR3 runs to 14 residues. Germline assignment: CDR1 SQVTM and CDR2 ANQGSEA. CDR3: CSVEPSGPAGGYTF. CDR3 in DNA: TGCAGCGTTGAACCATCCGGACCGGCGGGGGGCTACACCTTC.

Written as DNA, the CDR3 is TGTGCCAGCAGCTACCGGGGGGCCTCTCCCGGGCAGTATTTT. This gives the protein CASSYRGASPGQYF. This chain uses TRBV7-8 with TRBJ2-3; TRBD2 is a possible D gene (7 bases). Germline loops: CDR1 SGHVS, CDR2 FQNEAQ. The CDR3 sequence is 14 residues long. V was pared by 4 bases and J by 11 bases, with 19 bases between.

V is TRBV12-3 or TRBV12-4 and J is TRBJ2-7; the D gene is possibly TRBD1 (6 bases). Trimming took 5 bases from V and 4 from J, leaving 12 bases between them. This CDR3 is 13 amino acids long. The CDR3 DNA sequence: TGTGCCAGCAGTCTCGGGACACCGTACGAGCAGTACTTC. This gives the protein CASSLGTPYEQYF.

The sample holds a few counts of this clone. The chain has TRBV27 and TRBJ2-1; tentative D call: TRBD2 (6 bases). V lost 4 bases, J lost 0 bases, and 16 bases lay in between. From germline, CDR1 is MNHEY and CDR2 SMNVEV (reference sequence). This CDR3 contains 17 residues. CDR3 bases: TGTGCCAGCAGTTACAACCCGCGGGGCGCCTCCTACAATGAGCAGTTCTTC. Protein: CASSYNPRGASYNEQFF.

In this sample, this clone turned up once. This sequence joins TRBV4-2 and TRBJ1-6, with D unresolved. V dropped 6 bases and J dropped 9 bases, with 12 bases sitting between them. Germline CDR1 is LGHNA and CDR2 is YNFKEQ. The CDR3 totals 13 residues. The CDR3 nucleotides are TGTGCCAGCAGTTTTGAGCGGGGTTCACCCCTCCACTTT. It encodes CASSFERGSPLHF.

V usage is TRBV2 and J usage is TRBJ2-2; D gene uncertain. Germline CDR1 is SNHLY and CDR2 is FYNNEI. Trimming left V 4 bases short and J 1 base short, with 4 bases between. CDR3 length: 13 amino acids. DNA of the CDR3: TGTGCCAGCAGTGCACAGAACACCGGGGAGCTGTTTTTT. Translation: CASSAQNTGELFF.

The chain is built from TRBV19 and TRBJ2-7, with D possibly being TRBD1 or TRBD2 (5 bases each). CDR1 is LNHDA and CDR2 is SQIVND in the germline V gene (reference sequence). The V end lost 0 bases, the J end lost 3 bases, and 12 bases lay between the germline ends. This CDR3 spans 15 amino acids. The CDR3 bases are TGTGCCAGTAGTATAGAAACGGGACGGCACTACGAGCAGTACTTC. Amino acids: CASSIETGRHYEQYF.

This clone showed up just once. The CDR3 spells CASSMGGGSTDTQYF. CDR3 DNA: TGTGCCAGTAGTATGGGCGGGGGGAGCACAGATACGCAGTATTTT. V gene TRBV19 combines with J gene TRBJ2-3; 8 bases fit TRBD2. The CDR3 loop spans 15 amino acids. The J segment lost 0 bases and the V segment lost 3 bases, leaving 2 bases of the junction unmatched. Germline CDR1 LNHDA, CDR2 SQIVND (reference sequence).

The genes are TRBV6-2 or TRBV6-3 and TRBJ1-5; D is uncertain. CDR1 is MNHEY, CDR2 SVGEGT, per germline. V was clipped by 5 bases and J by 1 base, with 6 bases between them. The CDR3 is 13 amino acids. CDR3 DNA: TGTGCCAGCAGTACACGGAGCAATCAGCCCCAGCATTTT. Translation: CASSTRSNQPQHF.

The V call is TRBV19, the J call TRBJ1-5; tentative D call: TRBD1 (5 bases). This CDR3 is 13 amino acids long. Germline loops: CDR1 LNHDA, CDR2 SQIVND (reference sequence). The germline V and J ends were trimmed by 6 bases and 6 bases, with 12 bases remaining between them. The CDR3 loop is CASRLQGSQPQHF. CDR3 DNA: TGTGCCAGTAGACTCCAGGGAAGTCAGCCCCAGCATTTT.

This chain connects TRBV5-4 to TRBJ2-1, with D perhaps TRBD1 or TRBD2 (7 bases each). Trimming shortened V by 2 bases and J by 5 bases, and 14 bases separated the two germline ends. In germline, CDR1 is SGHNT, CDR2 YYREEE (reference sequence). This CDR3 has 15 amino acids. This CDR3 reads CASSFPRGRDNEQFF. CDR3 DNA sequence: TGTGCCAGCAGCTTCCCCAGGGGGAGGGACAATGAGCAGTTCTTC.

J is TRBJ2-1 and V is TRBV6-2 or TRBV6-3, with 11 bases matching TRBD2. V dropped 6 bases and J dropped 15; count of bases not matched to a gene: 7. The CDR3 is 12 residues long. CDR1 is MNHEY, CDR2 SVGEGT, per germline. CDR3 amino acids: CASSRLLAGAFF. CDR3 nucleotide sequence: TGTGCCAGCAGCCGATTACTAGCGGGGGCGTTCTTC.

The sample holds one count of this clone. This chain links TRBV2 with TRBJ1-2; D gene uncertain. CDR3 length equals 13 residues. V was clipped by 6 bases and J by 8 bases, with 16 bases between them. Germline V gives CDR1 SNHLY, CDR2 FYNNEI. The CDR3 is CASSPGIQRGYTF. The CDR3, as DNA: TGTGCCAGCAGCCCCGGGATCCAGAGAGGCTACACCTTC.

The J gene is TRBJ1-6, the V gene TRBV4-3, with D perhaps TRBD1 (6 bases). Germline CDR1 LGHNA, CDR2 YSLEER. The CDR3 spans 15 residues. Trimming took off 0 bases at V and 9 bases at J, with 12 bases between the two ends. CDR3 amino acids: CASSQDAGAASPLHF. For the CDR3, the DNA is TGCGCCAGCAGCCAAGATGCAGGGGCGGCTTCACCCCTCCACTTT.

The rearrangement joins TRBV4-1 to TRBJ1-2; TRBD1 agrees at 7 bases. From germline, CDR1 is MGHRA and CDR2 YSYEKL. This CDR3 is built from 16 residues. Trimming at V came to 1 base and at J to 5 bases, leaving 10 bases not matched to a gene. Written as DNA, the CDR3 is TGCGCCAGCAGCCAAGGGGTATACACGACAGGGTATGGCTACACCTTC. This translates into CASSQGVYTTGYGYTF.

The chain links TRBV6-5 to TRBJ2-7; D tentatively fits TRBD1 or TRBD2 (5 bases each). The V end was cut by 2 bases, the J end by 3 bases, with 11 bases between. The CDR3 is made up of 14 amino acids. The V gene's germline CDR1 is MNHEY and CDR2 SVGAGI. This CDR3 reads CASSYGSRGYEQYF. The DNA of the CDR3 is TGTGCCAGCAGTTACGGGAGTAGGGGCTACGAGCAGTACTTC.

In this sample, this clone turned up once. V and J are TRBV7-3 and TRBJ2-5; 7 bases line up with TRBD2. The J segment lost 3 bases and the V segment lost 2 bases, leaving 3 bases of the junction unmatched. The CDR3 is 14 amino acids. From germline, CDR1 is SGHTA and CDR2 FQGTGA. CDR3 nucleotide sequence: TGTGCCAGCAGCTTATACAGCGGGGAAGAGACCCAGTACTTC. It is translated as CASSLYSGEETQYF.

This clone was picked up one time. This chain joins TRBV6-2 or TRBV6-3 and TRBJ1-6; the match to TRBD1 covers 9 bases. Germline V gene lookup returns CDR1 MNHEY and CDR2 SVGEGT. The J segment lost 7 bases and the V segment lost 4 bases, leaving 8 bases of the junction unmatched. The CDR3 runs to 16 residues. The chain's CDR3 is CASSSRTGQGNSPLHF. The CDR3 DNA is TGTGCCAGCAGTTCGAGAACGGGACAGGGAAATTCACCCCTCCACTTT.

The chain employs TRBV6-1 and TRBJ2-1, with a weak D call TRBD2 (5 bases). This CDR3 contains 15 residues. V lost 2 bases to trimming and J lost 3 bases, with 11 bases between them. Germline-derived CDR1 and CDR2 are MNHNS and SASEGT. The CDR3 sequence: CASSEFPSRYNEQFF. CDR3 nucleotide sequence: TGTGCCAGCAGTGAATTCCCTAGCCGCTACAATGAGCAGTTCTTC.

This clone has only a few counts. The chain links TRBV19 to TRBJ2-1; D remains unclear. CDR3 size: 15 residues. With 7 bases removed from V and 2 bases from J, the gap between germline ends came to 15 bases. CDR1 and CDR2 (germline): LNHDA, SQIVND (reference sequence). CDR3 sequence reads: CASTASPTAYNEQFF. CDR3 sequence (DNA): TGTGCCAGTACGGCCTCTCCAACCGCCTACAATGAGCAGTTCTTC. The full variable domain, rest sourced from reference TRBV19 and TRBJ2-1, is DGGITQSPKYLFRKEGQNVTLSCEQNLNHDAMYWYRQDPGQGLRLIYYSQIVNDFQKGDIAEGYSVSREKKESFPLTVTSAQKNPTAFYLCASTASPTAYNEQFFGPGTRLTVL.

J is TRBJ1-6 and V is TRBV3-1 (or the pseudogene TRBV3-2); D not certain. V gave up 1 base and J gave up 4 bases, with 8 bases separating them. Germline lookup yields CDR1 LGHDT and CDR2 YNNKEL (reference sequence). CDR3 length: 15 amino acids. The chain's CDR3 is CASSQGWQYNSPLHF. DNA of the CDR3: TGTGCCAGCAGCCAAGGATGGCAGTATAATTCACCCCTCCACTTT.

V is TRBV11-2 and J is TRBJ2-6; D is unresolved. This CDR3 region has 15 residues. The germline CDR1 and CDR2 sequences are SGHAT and FQNNGV. Trimming left V 6 bases short and J 0 bases short, with 9 bases between. CDR3 in amino acids: CASRTVSSGANVLTF. The CDR3 bases are TGTGCCAGCAGAACAGTTTCCTCTGGGGCCAACGTCCTGACTTTC.

In DNA form, the CDR3 reads TGCGCCAGCAGCCGAACAGGGGGCGAGTACACTGAAGCTTTCTTT. Its protein is CASSRTGGEYTEAFF. V is TRBV4-3 and J is TRBJ1-1; 9 bases fit TRBD1. V dropped 4 bases and J dropped 3; count of bases not matched to a gene: 6. This CDR3 region has 15 residues. CDR1 is LGHNA, CDR2 YSLEER, per germline.